This entry lists 2 T cell receptor beta chains sequenced from one sample in a study of shared clonotypes between healthy human individuals. The assay was immunoSEQ multiplex PCR, and TCRdb's table has in-frame clones only and misses some. The profile shows about 2.4 million clones, 93% of them singletons. What was sequenced was naive CD4+ T cells from PBMCs. Regarding subset: CD45RA+ positively selected. The receptors originated from a man between 18 and 29 years old in good health. Some clones in this sample may be carry-over from other donors' samples.

V is TRBV6-5 and J is TRBJ1-5, with D unresolved. This CDR3 has 13 residues. The V and J ends lost 5 bases and 5 bases respectively, with 10 bases between them. Per germline, CDR1 MNHEY and CDR2 SVGAGI. The CDR3 sequence: CASSNSPYQPQHF. CDR3 nucleotide sequence: TGTGCCAGCAGTAACAGTCCCTATCAGCCCCAGCATTTT.

The genes are TRBV15 and TRBJ2-7; D gene unclear. V gave up 3 bases and J gave up 7 bases, with 10 bases separating them. CDR3 size: 12 residues. The germline V gene has CDR1 LNHNV and CDR2 YYDKDF (reference sequence). The CDR3 DNA reads TGTGCCACCAGCAGGCTGCAGGCGGAGCAGTACTTC. This encodes CATSRLQAEQYF.